This T cell receptor beta chain was recorded in a study of shared clonotypes between healthy human individuals. Points from the study as a whole: The generation probabilities recorded for non-shared clonotypes fell below those of clonotypes shared by all four donors.

This clone was counted a single time. Antigen specificity is unknown. Method: immunoSEQ multiplex PCR; TCRdb's copy keeps in-frame clones and lacks some. The sample lists roughly 2,300,000 clones, about nine tenths seen once, with 0.37% in the top ten. The CDR3 consists of 15 residues. The germline V gene encodes CDR1 MDHEN and CDR2 SYDVKM. V gave up 2 bases and J gave up 0 bases, with 10 bases separating them. This sequence originates from a man between 18 and 35 years old in good health. Some clones in this sample may be carry-over from other donors' samples. The V call is TRBV28, the J call TRBJ1-1; possibly TRBD1 for D (5 bases). The sample comprised naive CD4+ T cells from PBMCs. Subset: CD45RA+ positively selected. CDR3 sequence reads: CASSLAGTLNTEAFF. The DNA for the CDR3 is TGTGCCAGCAGTTTAGCCGGGACCTTGAACACTGAAGCTTTCTTT.